The present T cell receptor (beta chain) was sequenced within a study of blood T cell repertoires in COVID-19. The CDR3 runs 15 residues. The germline gives CDR1 SNHLY, CDR2 FYNNEI. V shed 5 bases and J shed 5 bases, with 13 bases lying between them. Clones were read by immunoSEQ multiplex PCR, and TCRdb kept only the in-frame ones, dropping some. The data contain under 350,000 clones, roughly 90% of them singletons. The sequencing input was PBMCs or T cells enriched from blood (not recorded which). The source is a woman aged 60-75 years who had recovered from COVID-19. The gene calls are TRBV2 and TRBJ2-6, with D perhaps matching TRBD1 (6 bases). The CDR3 reads CASSNAGVRANVLTF. The CDR3 DNA reads TGTGCCAGCAGTAATGCAGGGGTTAGGGCCAACGTCCTGACTTTC.